The 4 T cell receptor beta chains below all came from one sample that was sequenced in a study of T cell repertoires in ileal Crohn's disease. Documented time point: inflamed ileum from the surgical specimen. Repertoires were generated with immunoSEQ multiplex PCR, while TCRdb's copy carries only in-frame clones and drops some. The sample yields 16,000 or so clones, more than 85% seen once. Sequences were obtained from ileal tissue. Source of these receptors: an adult with Crohn's disease.

V is TRBV2 and J is TRBJ2-3, with D unclear. CDR3 length: 13 residues. Germline assignment: CDR1 SNHLY and CDR2 FYNNEI. With 7 bases removed from V and 0 bases from J, the gap between germline ends came to 8 bases. In nucleotides, the CDR3 is TGTGCCAGCATTGGTTCTAGCACAGATACGCAGTATTTT. Protein sequence: CASIGSSTDTQYF. Full variable domain (remainder filled in from reference TRBV2 and TRBJ2-3): EPEVTQTPSHQVTQMGQEVILRCVPISNHLYFYWYRQILGQKVEFLVSFYNNEISEKSEIFDDQFSVERPDGSNFTLKIRSTKLEDSAMYFCASIGSSTDTQYFGPGTRLTVL.

The genes are TRBV19 and TRBJ1-4, with TRBD1 as a possible D gene (6 bases). The CDR3 totals 13 residues. Trimming cost V 5 bases and J 7 bases, with 11 bases left between them. CDR1 and CDR2 (germline): LNHDA, SQIVND (reference sequence). The CDR3 spells CASSLRDTEKLFF. The CDR3 DNA reads TGTGCCAGTAGTCTTCGGGACACTGAAAAACTGTTTTTT.

The CDR3: CASSQNSWQGQETQYF. The CDR3 DNA is TGTGCCAGCAGCCAAAACTCGTGGCAGGGCCAAGAGACCCAGTACTTC. The chain combines TRBV7-9 with TRBJ2-5; possibly TRBD1 for D (5 bases). Germline-derived CDR1 and CDR2 are SEHNR and FQNEAQ (reference sequence). Trimming removed 5 bases from V and 1 base from J, with 17 bases in between. The CDR3 length is 16 residues.

The V call is TRBV4-2, the J call TRBJ2-4, with D possibly being TRBD2 (6 bases). This CDR3 is built from 20 residues. Trimming stripped 4 bases from V and 0 bases from J, with 25 bases between. Per the germline V gene, CDR1 is LGHNA and CDR2 is YNFKEQ. The CDR3 region has the DNA TGTGCCAGCAGCCCCTACCCTGGAGGGAGTGGGAAACTAGCCAAAAACATTCAGTACTTC. It specifies CASSPYPGGSGKLAKNIQYF.